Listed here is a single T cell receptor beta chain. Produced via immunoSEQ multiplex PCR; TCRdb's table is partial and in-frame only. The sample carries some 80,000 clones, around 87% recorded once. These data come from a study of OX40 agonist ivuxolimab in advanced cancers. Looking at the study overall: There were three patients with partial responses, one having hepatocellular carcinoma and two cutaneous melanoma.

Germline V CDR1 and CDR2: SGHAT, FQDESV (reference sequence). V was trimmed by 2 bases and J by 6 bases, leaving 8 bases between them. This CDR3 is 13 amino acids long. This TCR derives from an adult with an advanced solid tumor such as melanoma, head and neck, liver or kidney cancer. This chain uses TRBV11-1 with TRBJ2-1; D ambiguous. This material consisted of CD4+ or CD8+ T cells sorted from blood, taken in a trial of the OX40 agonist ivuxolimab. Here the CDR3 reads CASSLTGGNEQFF. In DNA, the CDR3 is TGTGCCAGCAGCTTAACCGGTGGCAATGAGCAGTTCTTC. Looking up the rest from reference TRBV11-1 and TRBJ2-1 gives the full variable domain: EAEVAQSPRYKITEKSQAVAFWCDPISGHATLYWYRQILGQGPELLVQFQDESVVDDSQLPKDRFSAERLKGVDSTLKIQPAELGDSAMYLCASSLTGGNEQFFGPGTRLTVL.